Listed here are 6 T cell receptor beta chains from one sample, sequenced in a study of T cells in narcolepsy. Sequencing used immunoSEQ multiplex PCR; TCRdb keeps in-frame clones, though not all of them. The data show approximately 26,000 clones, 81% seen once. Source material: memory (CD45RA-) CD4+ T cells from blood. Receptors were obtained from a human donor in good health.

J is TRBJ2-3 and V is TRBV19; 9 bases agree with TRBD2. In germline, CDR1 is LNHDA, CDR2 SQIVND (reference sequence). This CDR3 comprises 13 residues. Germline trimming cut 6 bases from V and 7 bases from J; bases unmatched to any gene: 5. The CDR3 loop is CASRTSGTNTQYF. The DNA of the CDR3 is TGTGCCAGTAGGACTAGCGGTACGAATACGCAGTATTTT.

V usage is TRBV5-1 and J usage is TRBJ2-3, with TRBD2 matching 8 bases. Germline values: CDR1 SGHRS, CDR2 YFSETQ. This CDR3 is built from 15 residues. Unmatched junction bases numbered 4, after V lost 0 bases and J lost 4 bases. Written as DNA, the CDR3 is TGCGCCAGCAGCTTGGAGGGTAGCGGGGCAGATACGCAGTATTTT. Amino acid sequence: CASSLEGSGADTQYF.

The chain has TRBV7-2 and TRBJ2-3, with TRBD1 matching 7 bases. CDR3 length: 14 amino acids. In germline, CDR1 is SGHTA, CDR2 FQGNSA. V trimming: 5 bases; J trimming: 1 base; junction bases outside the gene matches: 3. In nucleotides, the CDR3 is TGTGCCAGCAGCACGGGACAGCGCACAGATACGCAGTATTTT. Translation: CASSTGQRTDTQYF.

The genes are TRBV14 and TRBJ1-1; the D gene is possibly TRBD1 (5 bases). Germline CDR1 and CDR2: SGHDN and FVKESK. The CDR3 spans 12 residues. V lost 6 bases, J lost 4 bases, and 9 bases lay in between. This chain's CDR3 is CASSQGGTEAFF. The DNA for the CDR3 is TGTGCCAGCAGTCAGGGTGGCACTGAAGCTTTCTTT.

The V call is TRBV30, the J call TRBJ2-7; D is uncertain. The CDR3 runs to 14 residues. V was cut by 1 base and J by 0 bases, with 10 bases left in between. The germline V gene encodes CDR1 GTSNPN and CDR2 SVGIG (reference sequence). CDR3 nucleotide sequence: TGTGCCTGGAGTGACGGTCTTGGCTCCTACGAGCAGTACTTC. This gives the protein CAWSDGLGSYEQYF.

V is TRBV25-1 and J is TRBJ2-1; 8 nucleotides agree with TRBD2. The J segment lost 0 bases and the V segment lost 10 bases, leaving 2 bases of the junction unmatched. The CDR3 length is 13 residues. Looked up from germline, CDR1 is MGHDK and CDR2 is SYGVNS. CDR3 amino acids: CATGGTSYNEQFF. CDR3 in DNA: TGTGCCACGGGGGGGACCTCCTACAATGAGCAGTTCTTC.